These 19 T cell receptor beta chains were sequenced from one sample in a study of control samples from healthy donors and cancer patients. The protocol was immunoSEQ multiplex PCR, while the TCRdb copy is restricted to in-frame clones and leaves out a portion. Among about 70,000 clones listed, about 80% were seen once. Sequencing was performed on blood. These receptors all stem from a man aged 50 or older in good health.

In this sample, this clone turned up once. The chain employs TRBV19 and TRBJ2-4; D is perhaps TRBD1 (7 bases). Per germline, CDR1 LNHDA and CDR2 SQIVND (reference sequence). V dropped 5 bases and J dropped 6 bases, with 17 bases sitting between them. This CDR3 comprises 15 residues. CDR3 region: CASSQGTQGGNIQYF. The CDR3 coding sequence is TGTGCCAGTAGTCAAGGGACCCAGGGGGGAAACATTCAGTACTTC.

The chain employs TRBV3-1 (or the pseudogene TRBV3-2) and TRBJ2-3, with a weak D call TRBD2 (5 bases). The CDR3 is 12 residues long. Germline V gene sequence: CDR1 LGHDT, CDR2 YNNKEL (reference sequence). Trimming shortened V by 4 bases and J by 6 bases, and 8 bases separated the two germline ends. The CDR3 region is CASSPREDTQYF. The CDR3 coding sequence is TGTGCCAGCAGCCCGAGGGAGGATACGCAGTATTTT.

This chain links TRBV6-1 with TRBJ2-3; TRBD2 aligns across 9 bases. This CDR3 comprises 15 residues. V trimming: 5 bases; J trimming: 4 bases; junction bases outside the gene matches: 7. Germline-derived CDR1 and CDR2 are MNHNS and SASEGT. In DNA form, the CDR3 reads TGTGCCAGCAGTTTTAGCGGGGGTCCCGCAGATACGCAGTATTTT. It is translated as CASSFSGGPADTQYF.

The rearrangement joins TRBV7-2 to TRBJ2-1, with 8 bases matching TRBD2. Germline trimming cut 5 bases from V and 8 bases from J; bases unmatched to any gene: 8. This CDR3 comprises 14 residues. In germline, CDR1 is SGHTA, CDR2 FQGNSA. In nucleotides, the CDR3 is TGTGCCAGCAGCCAGGGACTAGGAATGGATGAGCAGTTCTTC. Its protein is CASSQGLGMDEQFF. The variable domain in full, completed from reference TRBV7-2 and TRBJ2-1, reads GAGVSQSPSNKVTEKGKDVELRCDPISGHTALYWYRQSLGQGLEFLIYFQGNSAPDKSGLPSDRFSAERTGGSVSTLTIQRTQQEDSAVYLCASSQGLGMDEQFFGPGTRLTVL.

In this sample, this clone turned up a few times. The chain carries TRBV11-1 and TRBJ1-1; the match to TRBD1 covers 10 bases. CDR1 and CDR2 (germline): SGHAT, FQDESV (reference sequence). V lost 0 bases and J lost 5; bases outside the gene matches: 15. The CDR3 covers 19 residues. The CDR3 region is CASSLAALGTGVMRTEAFF. CDR3 nucleotides: TGTGCCAGCAGCTTAGCGGCCCTCGGGACAGGGGTAATGAGGACTGAAGCTTTCTTT.

CDR3 amino acids: CASSLLGSYEQYF. CDR3 sequence (DNA): TGTGCCAGCAGCTTATTAGGGTCCTACGAGCAGTACTTC. The chain employs TRBV7-9 and TRBJ2-7; D remains unclear. The CDR3 sequence is 13 residues long. V shed 2 bases and J shed 1 base, with 6 bases lying between them. From germline, CDR1 is SEHNR and CDR2 FQNEAQ (reference sequence).

The genes are TRBV4-1 and TRBJ1-3; D remains unclear. V lost 6 bases, J lost 0 bases, and 9 bases lay in between. The CDR3 has 14 residues. CDR1 is MGHRA and CDR2 is YSYEKL in the germline V gene. CDR3 coding DNA: TGCGCCAGCAGGGAGGGCAACTCTGGAAACACCATATATTTT. Amino acid sequence: CASREGNSGNTIYF.

This clone was recorded a few times. The rearrangement joins TRBV6-2 or TRBV6-3 to TRBJ2-7, with D hard to call. The CDR3 consists of 14 residues. V lost 6 bases to trimming and J lost 2 bases, with 14 bases between them. From germline, CDR1 is MNHEY and CDR2 SVGEGT. In nucleotides, the CDR3 is TGTGCCAGCAGCCCCGGGCAGAGGCCCTACGAGCAGTACTTC. Its protein is CASSPGQRPYEQYF.

The chain carries TRBV3-1 (or the pseudogene TRBV3-2) and TRBJ2-1; the D is unclear. The V end was cut by 3 bases, the J end by 8 bases, with 20 bases between. The CDR3 spans 16 residues. Germline loops: CDR1 LGHDT, CDR2 YNNKEL (reference sequence). The CDR3 DNA reads as TGTGCCAGCAGCCAGCGGCCATGGCCCCAGGAAGATGAGCAGTTCTTC. Protein sequence: CASSQRPWPQEDEQFF.

This clone has just one count. V is TRBV6-5 and J is TRBJ2-5; 7 bases are a match to TRBD1. Germline V gene data show CDR1 as MNHEY and CDR2 as SVGAGI. Trimming took 6 bases from V and 5 from J; bases not matched to a gene: 9. This CDR3 comprises 14 residues. Here the CDR3 DNA reads TGTGCCAGCAGGGTGCCAGGGGGTCGGGAGACCCAGTACTTC. It yields the protein CASRVPGGRETQYF.

The genes are TRBV7-9 and TRBJ1-4; no definite D call. The V end was cut by 2 bases, the J end by 7 bases, with 11 bases between. Per the germline V gene, CDR1 is SEHNR and CDR2 is FQNEAQ (reference sequence). CDR3 length: 14 residues. CDR3 sequence reads: CASSLLAGGEKLFF. CDR3 nucleotide sequence: TGTGCCAGCAGCTTATTGGCCGGAGGTGAAAAACTGTTTTTT.

The J gene is TRBJ2-7, the V gene TRBV19; 7 nucleotides match TRBD1. Germline CDR1 reads LNHDA; CDR2 reads SQIVND (reference sequence). The CDR3 runs to 14 residues. Trimming took 7 bases from V and 0 from J; bases not matched to a gene: 6. CDR3 coding DNA: TGTGCCAGTAAGACAGGGTGGGGCTCCTACGAGCAGTACTTC. Its translation is CASKTGWGSYEQYF.

The count of this clone is one. The chain recombines TRBV13 with TRBJ2-5, with no clear D. The V gene lost 3 bases and the J gene lost 5 bases, with 10 bases spanning the gap. CDR3 size: 13 residues. The germline gives CDR1 PRHDT, CDR2 FYEKMQ (reference sequence). CDR3: CASSFNPSETQYF. The CDR3 DNA follows: TGTGCCAGCAGCTTTAACCCCTCGGAGACCCAGTACTTC. Filled out from reference TRBV13 and TRBJ2-5, the complete variable domain reads AAGVIQSPRHLIKEKRETATLKCYPIPRHDTVYWYQQGPGQDPQFLISFYEKMQSDKGSIPDRFSAQQFSDYHSELNMSSLELGDSALYFCASSFNPSETQYFGPGTRLLVL.

The chain combines TRBV24-1 with TRBJ2-3; no reliable D call. In germline, CDR1 is KGHDR, CDR2 SFDVKD. The CDR3 loop spans 13 amino acids. The V and J ends lost 7 bases and 2 bases respectively, with 9 bases between them. The CDR3 DNA reads TGTGCCACCAGGGGCAGGTCCACAGATACGCAGTATTTT. Translated: CATRGRSTDTQYF.

This clone was seen once. J is TRBJ2-7 and V is TRBV5-1, with TRBD2 as a possible D gene (7 bases). Trimming removed 7 bases from V and 2 bases from J, with 16 bases in between. This CDR3 contains 14 residues. Looked up from germline, CDR1 is SGHRS and CDR2 is YFSETQ. The DNA for the CDR3 is TGCGCCAGCGGTAGTATGGGGGGGCCCTACGAGCAGTACTTC. The encoded protein is CASGSMGGPYEQYF.

The rearrangement uses TRBV5-4 and TRBJ1-6; perhaps TRBD1 as D (5 bases). V shed 5 bases and J shed 7 bases, with 13 bases lying between them. CDR1 is SGHNT and CDR2 is YYREEE in the germline V gene (reference sequence). The CDR3 contains 14 residues. CDR3 DNA sequence: TGTGCCAGCAGTGCCGGGACGGTGAATTCACCCCTCCACTTT. It specifies CASSAGTVNSPLHF.

The J gene is TRBJ2-1, the V gene TRBV11-3, with 11 positions matching TRBD2. Trimming removed 4 bases from V and 3 bases from J; junction bases left unmatched: 2. This CDR3 comprises 15 residues. The germline CDR1 and CDR2 sequences are SGHNT and YENEEA. DNA of the CDR3: TGTGCCAGCAGCTATCTAGCGGGAGGCTACAATGAGCAGTTCTTC. This translates into CASSYLAGGYNEQFF.

The chain has TRBV24-1 and TRBJ2-6; D gene ambiguous. The CDR3 loop spans 17 amino acids. Trimming took off 3 bases at V and 2 bases at J, with 13 bases between the two ends. CDR1 is KGHDR and CDR2 is SFDVKD in the germline V gene. The CDR3 DNA sequence: TGTGCCACCAGTGATACGGCAGGACCAGCTGGGGCCAACGTCCTGACTTTC. Translated: CATSDTAGPAGANVLTF.

V is TRBV27 and J is TRBJ1-2, with D unresolved. This CDR3 contains 13 residues. Trimming removed 3 bases from V and 4 bases from J, with 9 bases in between. In germline, CDR1 is MNHEY, CDR2 SMNVEV (reference sequence). In DNA form, the CDR3 reads TGTGCCAGCAGTTTCCGGGGTATCTATGGCTACACCTTC. Its protein is CASSFRGIYGYTF.